The source of this T cell receptor beta chain is a study of blood T cell repertoires in COVID-19. Study at large: Collection of acute and convalescent COVID-19 samples took place in the United States, Italy and Spain. From T cells, B-cell-depleted T cells, or PBMCs came the material, which was cDNA or gDNA.

Trimming removed 5 bases from V and 5 bases from J, with 12 bases in between. The germline gives CDR1 SEHNR, CDR2 FQNEAQ (reference sequence). The CDR3 totals 13 residues. Under the authors' procedure: Nucleated cell counts were estimated from reference gene primer amplification. The protocol was immunoSEQ multiplex PCR, while the TCRdb copy is restricted to in-frame clones and leaves out a portion. V and J calls and clone size are given by that table; D and trimming were obtained from the DNA. The repertoire holds approximately 230,000 clones, with about four fifths as singletons. Sequenced material: peripheral blood. The origin of this receptor is a man of 80 years or more with acute or convalescent COVID-19. The chain links TRBV7-9 to TRBJ1-1, with a possible D match to TRBD1 (5 bases). This chain's CDR3 is CASSQWGVTEAFF. The CDR3 DNA is TGTGCCAGCAGCCAGTGGGGGGTAACTGAAGCTTTCTTT.